This T cell receptor (beta chain) was sequenced in a study of blood T cell repertoires in COVID-19. Study overall: Nucleic acid was either cDNA or gDNA, and it came from T cells, B-cell-depleted T cells, or PBMCs.

The CDR3 length is 15 residues. CDR1 and CDR2 (germline): MGHRA, YSYEKL. The V end was cut by 0 bases, the J end by 4 bases, with 13 bases between. The repertoire was sequenced with immunoSEQ multiplex PCR; TCRdb's copy has only in-frame clones and lacks some. In the table there are 80,000 to 90,000 clones, about 85% of which are singletons. The V gene is TRBV4-1, the J gene TRBJ2-7, with D perhaps matching TRBD2 (7 bases). This TCR was recovered from a woman older than 75 with COVID-19, enrolled during active disease. The sequenced sample was peripheral blood. The CDR3: CASSQELADRYEQYF. As DNA, the CDR3 is TGCGCCAGCAGCCAAGAGCTAGCGGACAGATACGAGCAGTACTTC.